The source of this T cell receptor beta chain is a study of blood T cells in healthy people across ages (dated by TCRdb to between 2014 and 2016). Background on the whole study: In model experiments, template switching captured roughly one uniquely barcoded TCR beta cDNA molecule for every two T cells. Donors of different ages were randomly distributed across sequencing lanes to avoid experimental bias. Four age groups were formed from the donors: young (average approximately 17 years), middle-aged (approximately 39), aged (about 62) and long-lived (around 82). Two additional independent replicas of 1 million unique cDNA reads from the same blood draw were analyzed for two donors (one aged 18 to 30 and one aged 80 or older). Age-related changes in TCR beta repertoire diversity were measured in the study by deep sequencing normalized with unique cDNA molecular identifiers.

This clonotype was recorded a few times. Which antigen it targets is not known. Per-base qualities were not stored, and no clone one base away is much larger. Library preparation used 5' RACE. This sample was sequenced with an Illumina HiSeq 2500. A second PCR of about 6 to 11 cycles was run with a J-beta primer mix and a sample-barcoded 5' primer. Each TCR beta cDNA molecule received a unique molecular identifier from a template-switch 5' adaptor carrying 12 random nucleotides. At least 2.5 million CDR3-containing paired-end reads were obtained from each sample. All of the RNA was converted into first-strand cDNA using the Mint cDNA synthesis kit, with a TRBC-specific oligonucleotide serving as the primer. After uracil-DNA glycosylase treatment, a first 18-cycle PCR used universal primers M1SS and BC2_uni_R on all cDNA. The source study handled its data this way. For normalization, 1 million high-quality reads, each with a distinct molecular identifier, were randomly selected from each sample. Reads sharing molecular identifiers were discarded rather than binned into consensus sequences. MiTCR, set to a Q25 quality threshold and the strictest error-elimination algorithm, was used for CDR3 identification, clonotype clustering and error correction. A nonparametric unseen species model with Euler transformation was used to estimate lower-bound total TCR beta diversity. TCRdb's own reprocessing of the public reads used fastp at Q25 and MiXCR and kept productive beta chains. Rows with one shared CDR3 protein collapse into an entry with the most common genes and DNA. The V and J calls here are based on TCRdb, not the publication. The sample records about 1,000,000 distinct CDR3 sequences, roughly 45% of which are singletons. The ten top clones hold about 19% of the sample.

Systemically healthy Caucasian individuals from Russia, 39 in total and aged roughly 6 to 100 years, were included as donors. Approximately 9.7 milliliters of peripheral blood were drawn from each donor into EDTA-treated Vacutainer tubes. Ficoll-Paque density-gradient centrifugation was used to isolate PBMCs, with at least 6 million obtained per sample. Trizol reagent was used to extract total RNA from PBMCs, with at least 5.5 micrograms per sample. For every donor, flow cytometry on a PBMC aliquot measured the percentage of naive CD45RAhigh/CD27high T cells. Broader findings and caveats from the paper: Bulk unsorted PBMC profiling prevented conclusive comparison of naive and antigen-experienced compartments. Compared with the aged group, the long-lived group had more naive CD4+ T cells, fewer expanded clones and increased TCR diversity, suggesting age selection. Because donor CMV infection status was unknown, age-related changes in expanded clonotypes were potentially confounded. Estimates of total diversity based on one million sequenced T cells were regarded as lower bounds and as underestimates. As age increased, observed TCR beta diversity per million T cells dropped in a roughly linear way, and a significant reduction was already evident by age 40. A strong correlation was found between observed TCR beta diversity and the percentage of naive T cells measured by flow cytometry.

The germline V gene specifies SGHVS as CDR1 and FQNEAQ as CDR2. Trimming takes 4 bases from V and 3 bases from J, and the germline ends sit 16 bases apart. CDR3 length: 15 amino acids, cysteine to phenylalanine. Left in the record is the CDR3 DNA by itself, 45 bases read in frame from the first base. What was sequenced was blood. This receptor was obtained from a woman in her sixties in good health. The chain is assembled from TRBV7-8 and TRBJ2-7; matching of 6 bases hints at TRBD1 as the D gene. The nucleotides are TGTGCCAGCAGCTCCCGAGAGGGCAGGGGCTACGAGCAGTACTTC. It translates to CASSSREGRGYEQYF.